The sequence of this T cell receptor (beta chain) was determined in a study of blood T cell repertoires in COVID-19. Looking at the study overall: COVID-19 samples from acute and convalescent phases originated in the United States, Italy and Spain. From T cells, B-cell-depleted T cells, or PBMCs came the material, which was cDNA or gDNA.

A remark on this clone: Germline and junction disagree at one end, which may indicate a read error.

Some clones are missing from TCRdb's copy, which holds only in-frame ones; the method was immunoSEQ multiplex PCR. The sample has roughly 31,000 clones; 80% to 90% are singletons. This clonotype was obtained from a man in his sixties with acute or convalescent COVID-19. Specimen: peripheral blood.

CDR3 coding DNA: TGTGCTAGCAGCCCGGGACTAGCGGGAGGGCCGATCTACGAGCAGTACTTC. It translates to CASSPGLAGGPIYEQYF. This chain connects TRBV7-7 to TRBJ2-7, with 16 bases identical to TRBD2. The CDR3 runs to 17 residues. The germline CDR1 and CDR2 sequences are SSHAT and FNYEAQ (reference sequence).